This T cell receptor beta chain was found in a study of blood T cell repertoires in COVID-19. Study-level background: PBMCs, B-cell-depleted T cells, or T cells were the source of the cDNA or gDNA that made up the material.

Germline CDR1 and CDR2: KGHSH and LQKENI. Trimming took 6 bases from V and 5 from J; bases not matched to a gene: 8. The CDR3 runs to 15 residues. TCRdb's table, derived via immunoSEQ multiplex PCR, lists solely in-frame clones and lacks some. Of 60,000 or so clones listed, 60% to 85% are singletons. The source is a human donor in a cohort sampled during active COVID-19. The chain couples TRBV18 to TRBJ1-1; TRBD1 matches 11 bases. Sequencing was done on a sample of peripheral blood. CDR3 DNA: TGTGCCAGCTCTCGGGACAGGGGGTTGGGAACTGAAGCTTTCTTT. This sequence encodes CASSRDRGLGTEAFF.